The next 10 T cell receptor beta chains were all read from a single sample in a study. The sorted Tregs were CD4+CD25+CD127-/low cells. TCRdb analysed the 5' RACE reads with MiXCR anew, one entry per CDR3 protein. This sample carries 11,000 or so distinct CDR3 sequences, 27% of them seen once, and the ten largest clones take around 3.2%. The specimen was Tregs sorted from a lymph node. The receptors originated from a female donor with breast cancer.

Regarding this clonotype: The final CDR3 position lacks the conserved phenylalanine or tryptophan, pointing to a likely read error. The chain employs TRBV20-1 and TRBJ2-3; 10 bases match TRBD2. This CDR3 contains 16 residues. Germline V CDR1 and CDR2: DFQATT, SNEGSKA (reference sequence). The CDR3 here is CSARHGTSVSTDTQYL. DNA for the CDR3: TGCAGTGCTAGACATGGGACTAGCGTTAGCACAGACACGCAGTATCTT.

The rearrangement links TRBV5-6 to TRBJ1-1; TRBD1 might be the D (6 bases). V lost 7 bases and J lost 0, with 10 bases in between. The CDR3 contains 13 residues. Germline V gene data show CDR1 as SGHDT and CDR2 as YYEEEE. CDR3 nucleotides: TGTGCCAGCGAGGGGGGCGTGAACACTGAAGCTTTCTTT. This gives the protein CASEGGVNTEAFF. Based on the CDR3 plus reference TRBV5-6 and TRBJ1-1, the full variable domain is DAGVTQSPTHLIKTRGQQVTLRCSPKSGHDTVSWYQQALGQGPQFIFQYYEEEERQRGNFPDRFSGHQFPNYSSELNVNALLLGDSALYLCASEGGVNTEAFFGQGTRLTVV.

This clonotype was seen repeatedly, ten times or more. This chain connects TRBV4-2 to TRBJ2-3; no definite D call. V was pared by 8 bases and J by 3 bases, with 6 bases between. The CDR3 runs 11 residues. Germline V gene sequence: CDR1 LGHNA, CDR2 YNFKEQ. Here the CDR3 DNA reads TGTGCCAGCCCTCCGACAGATACGCAGTATTTT. The encoded protein is CASPPTDTQYF.

The sample holds a few counts of this clonotype. A much larger clone lies one base from this, so it may be a read error. The rearrangement links TRBV10-2 to TRBJ2-1; the D is unclear. The CDR3 covers 11 residues. Deletions cut 7 bases from V and 8 bases from J, with 9 bases between. CDR1 is WSHSY and CDR2 is SAAADI in the germline V gene. The CDR3 region has the DNA TGCGCCAGCACCTTAGGCGATGAGCAGTTCTTC. This codes for CASTLGDEQFF.

This clonotype occurred many times. The chain recombines TRBV15 with TRBJ1-5; D remains ambiguous. From germline, CDR1 is LNHNV and CDR2 YYDKDF (reference sequence). Trimming took off 1 base at V and 9 bases at J, with 10 bases between the two ends. This CDR3 comprises 13 residues. CDR3 bases: TGTGCCACCAGCAGAGGAGGTTCAGGGCCCCAGCATTTT. This sequence encodes CATSRGGSGPQHF.

In its sample, this clonotype was seen a few times. CDR3 loop: CATGRLAGDTQYF. CDR3 in DNA: TGTGCCACCGGTCGGCTAGCGGGAGATACGCAGTATTTT. The V gene is TRBV24-1, the J gene TRBJ2-3; 8 bases match TRBD2. CDR3 size: 13 residues. Per the germline V gene, CDR1 is KGHDR and CDR2 is SFDVKD. V lost 9 bases to trimming and J lost 5 bases; unmatched junction nucleotides: 6.

The chain is built from TRBV30 and TRBJ1-5, with D perhaps TRBD1 (6 bases). The germline CDR1 and CDR2 sequences are GTSNPN and SVGIG (reference sequence). V lost 4 bases to trimming and J lost 0 bases, with 13 bases between them. The CDR3 loop spans 15 amino acids. For the CDR3, the DNA is TGTGCCTGGACCCGGGGGCGCAGTAGCAATCAGCCCCAGCATTTT. Translated: CAWTRGRSSNQPQHF.

This chain joins TRBV4-1 and TRBJ1-1; 8 bases line up with TRBD1. CDR3 size: 15 residues. Germline CDR1 MGHRA, CDR2 YSYEKL. V shed 4 bases, J shed 0 bases, and the junction held 4 bases outside the gene matches. For the CDR3, the DNA is TGCGCCAGCAGCCCACCGGGACAGGTGAACACTGAAGCTTTCTTT. This encodes CASSPPGQVNTEAFF.

This clonotype is medium-sized in the sample. The CDR3 loop is CSVRLGSYEQYF. The CDR3 DNA reads TGCAGCGTTCGCCTTGGCTCCTACGAGCAGTACTTC. The V call is TRBV29-1, the J call TRBJ2-7; D not resolved. The CDR3 length is 12 residues. Trimming pared 5 bases from V and 0 bases from J, leaving 8 bases between. Per germline, CDR1 SQVTM and CDR2 ANQGSEA.

This clonotype is large (0.1 to 1%). The chain couples TRBV5-1 to TRBJ2-2, with D hard to call. Trimming cost V 0 bases and J 1 base, with 4 bases left between them. From germline, CDR1 is SGHRS and CDR2 YFSETQ. The CDR3 runs 14 residues. The CDR3 protein is CASSLEQNTGELFF. CDR3 DNA sequence: TGCGCCAGCAGCTTGGAACAGAACACCGGGGAGCTGTTTTTT.